The clone carrying this TCR beta chain was picked up many times. Its antigen remains unknown. The data were taken from a study of response to subunit inactivated influenza vaccine. Study-level points and caveats: Few additional T cells are recruited per seasonal influenza vaccination, authors suggested.

Using its own MiXCR run on the RT-PCR reads, TCRdb lists one record per CDR3 protein. Of around 540,000 distinct CDR3 sequences listed, over 9.5% were seen once; the top ten hold 9.5% to 13%. This sequence originates from a man aged 50-59 years who received an inactivated influenza vaccine. The sample consisted of PBMCs from blood, taken on the day of vaccination.

CDR3 coding DNA: TGTGCCAGCACCCGGGGGGTTTCTTCCTACGAGCAGTACTTC. Its protein product is CASTRGVSSYEQYF. The chain combines TRBV12-3 or TRBV12-4 with TRBJ2-7, with TRBD2 matching over 7 bases. CDR3 size: 14 residues. Trimming at V came to 7 bases and at J to 1 base, leaving 7 bases not matched to a gene.